One sample yielded the 23 T cell receptor delta chains listed below, sequenced in a study of γδ T cells in repeated Plasmodium falciparum infection (dated by TCRdb to the early 2020s). For bulk TCR repertoire analysis, Vgamma9/Vdelta2+ and Vdelta2-negative gammadelta T cell populations were isolated by flow sorting from peripheral blood mononuclear cells. The library was obtained by multiplex PCR. TCRdb lists the instrument as Illumina MiSeq. TCRdb recomputed clones from the public reads with CATT; identical DNA rows were then combined. The sample yields about 89,000 delta-chain clones; around 1.4% were counted once. Roughly 8.1% of the sample comes from the top ten. The source material was gamma-delta T cells from blood. These receptors were taken from a pool of human donors (malaria-infected and uninfected, not separated).

A word on this clone: A read error is likely here: a far larger clone is one base away. The identical CDR3 is also encoded by other nucleotide sequences in the sample. V is TRDV1 and J is TRDJ1; 9 positions match TRDD3. The J gene, left out of TCRdb, was set here by checking the DNA against germline. Germline V gene sequence: CDR1 TSWWSYY, CDR2 QGS. This CDR3 has 21 residues. J was trimmed by 4 bases and V by 0 bases; bases with no gene match: 21. CDR3 in amino acids: CALGELPGRLNAGGWGDKLIF. Written as DNA, the CDR3 is TGTGCTCTTGGGGAACTTCCTGGTAGGTTGAATGCTGGGGGATGGGGCGATAAACTCATCTTT.

As for this clone: A far larger clone is one base from this, pointing to a likely read error. The sample holds other DNA sequences that translate to the same CDR3. The chain carries TRDV1 and TRDJ1, with unresolved D. Here the J gene came from matching the DNA to germline, since TCRdb omits it. The germline CDR1 and CDR2 sequences are TSWWSYY and QGS. The CDR3 runs to 14 residues. The CDR3 DNA follows: TGTGCTCTTGGAGAACTCATCGGGTCCGATAAACTCATCTTT. It encodes CALGELIGSDKLIF.

As regards this clone: The TCRdb record carries a much larger clone's protein, which differs from this DNA's translation at residue 15; a read error is the likely cause, and the protein listed here is the DNA translation. This rearrangement joins TRDV1 to TRDJ1; possibly TRDD3 for D (5 bases). The J gene was missing in TCRdb and was found by matching the end of the DNA to germline. The CDR3 is 23 amino acids. The germline CDR1 and CDR2 sequences are TSWWSYY and QGS. Trimming left V 2 bases short and J 1 base short, with 35 bases between. CDR3 nucleotide sequence: TGTGCTCTTGGGGAATATCTTTCCCCGATTAGGAAACTCACTCCGGGGGTCACCGATAAACTCATCTTT. Encoded protein: CALGEYLSPIRKLTPGVTDKLIF.

Turning to this clone: The protein TCRdb lists belongs to a much larger clone and differs from this DNA's translation at residue 17, which points to a read error; the protein shown is made from the DNA. CDR3 amino acids: CALGELHSFRGYVLRYADKLIF. The CDR3 DNA reads as TGTGCTCTTGGGGAACTTCACTCCTTCAGGGGATACGTACTAAGGTACGCCGATAAACTCATCTTT. This sequence joins TRDV1 and TRDJ1; TRDD3 aligns across 9 bases. The CDR3 is made up of 22 amino acids. Germline V lookup: CDR1 TSWWSYY, CDR2 QGS. J lost 3 bases, V lost 0 bases, and 23 bases had no gene match.

In this sample, this clone turned up many times. This DNA's translation differs at residue 10 from TCRdb's protein, which comes from a much larger clone; a read error is likely, and the protein shown is translated from the DNA. The V and J genes are TRDV2 and TRDJ1; possible D gene TRDD3, 6 bases. This CDR3 is 20 amino acids long. With 2 bases removed from V and 2 bases from J, the gap between germline ends came to 29 bases. The germline V gene has CDR1 GEAIGNYY and CDR2 EKD. CDR3 bases: TGTGCCTGTGACAGACGGTACTGGGTCATCAAGGGGAGGACGACCGATAAACTCATCTTT. This codes for CACDRRYWVIKGRTTDKLIF.

This clone was seen more than once but under ten times. TCRdb records a much larger clone's protein for this DNA, with a difference at residue 18 that likely arises from a read error; the protein given is the translation of the DNA. V gene assignment gives TRDV2, but the J gene was left uncalled; whether TRDD3, the table's D call, matches the DNA was not checked. Germline CDR1 and CDR2: GEAIGNYY and EKD. This CDR3 comprises 19 residues. The CDR3, as DNA: TGTGCCTGTGACCCAACCTTCCTACCGGTGGGGTCGTACACCGATAAACTCACCTTT. As protein: CACDPTFLPVGSYTDKLTF.

This clone came up a few times. The mismatch at residue 5 between this DNA's translation and the TCRdb protein of a much larger clone likely reflects a read error; the protein shown is translated from the DNA. The chain employs TRDV1 and TRDJ1; the D gene could be TRDD2 or TRDD3 (9 bases each). Trimming removed 4 bases from V and 0 bases from J, with 27 bases in between. The length of the CDR3 is 20 residues. The germline V gene has CDR1 TSWWSYY and CDR2 QGS. In nucleotides, the CDR3 is TGTGCTCTTGGGGGGGCCTTCCTACTGGGGGACTACGATTACACCGATAAACTCATCTTT. Amino acid sequence: CALGGAFLLGDYDYTDKLIF.

As to this clone: A single base is all that separates this from a far larger clone, so a read error is likely. This CDR3 is also generated by other DNA sequences in the sample. The V and J genes are TRDV1 and TRDJ1, with 9 bases matching TRDD3. Germline CDR1 is TSWWSYY and CDR2 is QGS. This CDR3 is 18 amino acids long. The CDR3 spells CALGELSYWGTPYSKLIF. CDR3 DNA sequence: TGTGCGCTTGGGGAACTGTCCTACTGGGGGACCCCCTATAGTAAACTCATCTTT.

This clone was counted between two and nine times. TCRdb's listed protein matches a much larger clone and diverges from this DNA's translation at residue 6, likely through a read error; the protein shown comes from the DNA. The chain couples TRDV2 to TRDJ3, with 9 bases identical to TRDD3. Here the J gene was assigned by germline matching of the DNA, as TCRdb has none. Germline V gene lookup returns CDR1 GEAIGNYY and CDR2 EKD. The V gene end was trimmed by 3 bases and the J gene end by 0 bases; junction bases not matched to a gene: 8. This CDR3 is 19 amino acids long. CDR3 loop: CACDRMLGIRSWDTRQMFF. Written as DNA, the CDR3 is TGTGCCTGTGACCGGATGCTGGGGATACGCTCCTGGGACACCCGACAGATGTTTTTC.

In the case of this clone: TCRdb has a much larger clone's protein, which differs at residue 21 from the translation of this DNA, likely because of a read error; what is shown is the protein translated from the DNA. A V gene of TRDV1 was called, but no J gene was assigned; the D call TRDD3 from the table was never checked on the DNA. The CDR3 consists of 23 residues. CDR1 is TSWWSYY and CDR2 is QGS in the germline V gene. In DNA form, the CDR3 reads TGTGCTCTTGGGGAATATTGCGTCCTGATGGGGAACACAAAGATATCGGACACCGATAAACCCATCTTT. Translated: CALGEYCVLMGNTKISDTDKPIF.

Points on this clone: TCRdb's entry gives the protein of a much larger clone, which mismatches this DNA's translation at residue 8, likely from a read error; the protein reported here is translated from the DNA. The V and J genes are TRDV2 and TRDJ3; no firm D call. TCRdb leaves out the J gene; it was filled in here by matching the DNA to germline. This CDR3 contains 20 residues. Trimming removed 0 bases from V and 0 bases from J, with 17 bases in between. Germline CDR1 reads GEAIGNYY; CDR2 reads EKD. CDR3 DNA sequence: TGTGCCTGTGACACCGTTCTGGAATACAAGAGCTCCTGGGACACCCGACAGATGTTTTTC. Encoded protein: CACDTVLEYKSSWDTRQMFF.

In the case of this clone: This sequence is one base from a far larger clone and is likely a read error. The J gene is TRDJ1, the V gene TRDV1; TRDD2 matches at 8 bases. Here the J gene came from matching the DNA to germline, since TCRdb omits it. V shed 2 bases, J shed 9 bases, and the junction held 23 bases outside the gene matches. This CDR3 contains 19 residues. Per germline, CDR1 TSWWSYY and CDR2 QGS. The CDR3 DNA reads TGTGCTCTTGGGGAATTTAGTCCCTCCTTCCTATCCAAGGCGGGAGAACTCATCTTT. Protein sequence: CALGEFSPSFLSKAGELIF.

This clone came up a few times. This DNA's translation and the protein TCRdb lists, from a much larger clone, do not match at residue 11, likely due to a read error; the protein shown is translated from the DNA. The V call is TRDV1, the J call TRDJ1, with TRDD3 as a possible D gene (6 bases). Because TCRdb records no J gene, it was assigned here through a match of the DNA to germline. This CDR3 is built from 20 residues. V shed 2 bases and J shed 1 base, with 26 bases lying between them. The germline V gene encodes CDR1 TSWWSYY and CDR2 QGS. The CDR3 protein is CALGENSGPSLGVLTDKLIF. In DNA, the CDR3 is TGTGCTCTTGGGGAAAACAGCGGGCCATCCTTGGGGGTCCTCACCGATAAACTCATCTTT.

This clone showed up just a few times. This DNA's translation differs at residue 17 from TCRdb's protein, which comes from a much larger clone; a read error is likely, and the protein shown is translated from the DNA. The chain links TRDV1 to TRDJ1; a possible D gene is TRDD3 (9 bases). No J gene is reported in TCRdb; it was inferred here by comparing the DNA with germline. Germline CDR1 reads TSWWSYY; CDR2 reads QGS. This CDR3 contains 21 residues. The CDR3, as DNA: TGTGCTCTTGGGGAACTTCGCTTCCTACCCTACTGGGGGACCCACACCGGTAAACTCATCTTT. Translating it yields CALGELRFLPYWGTHTGKLIF.

This clone was detected ten times or more. The V gene is TRDV1, the J gene TRDJ1; D could derive from TRDD2 or TRDD3 (8 bases each). Germline values: CDR1 TSWWSYY, CDR2 QGS. V was pared by 5 bases and J by 0 bases, with 19 bases between. The CDR3 runs 17 residues. Here the CDR3 reads CALGIFLRGGYTDKLIF. The CDR3 DNA follows: TGTGCTCTTGGGATCTTCCTACGTGGGGGATACACCGATAAACTCATCTTT.

With respect to this clone: This DNA translates differently at residue 3 from the TCRdb protein, which is that of a much larger clone; a read error is likely, and the protein shown is the DNA's own translation. This rearrangement joins TRDV2 to TRDJ1; 11 positions agree with TRDD3. In germline, CDR1 is GEAIGNYY, CDR2 EKD. This CDR3 contains 17 residues. The CDR3 bases are TGTGCCAGTGACAGTTTACTGGGGGATATATCCACCGATAAACTCATCTTT. Its protein is CASDSLLGDISTDKLIF.

This clone has more than one count but fewer than ten. TCRdb records a much larger clone's protein for this DNA, with a difference at residue 4 that likely arises from a read error; the protein given is the translation of the DNA. The chain uses TRAV14/DV4 and TRDJ1; TRDD3 matches 8 bases. The CDR3 covers 15 residues. Germline CDR1 TSDPSYG, CDR2 QGSYDQQN (reference sequence). The DNA for the CDR3 is TGTTCCTCAATTGGGGGATCGTCGTACACCGATAAACTCATCTTT. Translated: CSSIGGSSYTDKLIF.

With respect to this clone: A read error is possible here, since a much larger clone lies one base away. The DNA is omitted, as the CDR3 cannot be located on it reliably, and the CDR3 follows TCRdb's listing. The same CDR3 arises from other DNA sequences in this sample as well. The chain recombines TRDV2 with TRDJ1; the table assigns TRDD3, which was not confirmed against the DNA. The CDR3 length equals 16 residues, ends included. Germline CDR1 GEAIGNYY, CDR2 EKD. This CDR3 is CACDTVGLGNTDKLIF.

This clone was counted a few times. The amino acid sequence in TCRdb belongs to a much larger clone and departs from this DNA's translation at residue 4, likely a sequencing read error; the sequence shown is translated from the DNA. The DNA of the CDR3 is TGTGCTCTTGAGGGGACAACAAAGGTACTGGGGGATAGGGGGGATCCGTACACCGATAAACTCATCTTT. This encodes CALEGTTKVLGDRGDPYTDKLIF. The J gene is TRDJ1, the V gene TRDV1; TRDD3 agrees at 11 bases. Germline loops: CDR1 TSWWSYY, CDR2 QGS. This CDR3 spans 23 amino acids. V was pared by 7 bases and J by 0 bases, with 28 bases of the junction left unmatched.

To note about this clone: The DNA is left out, because the CDR3 cannot be placed on it with certainty; the CDR3 is given as TCRdb lists it. For the V gene the call is TRAV29/DV5; the J gene has no call; TRDD3 is taken as the D call from the table, unchecked against the DNA. The CDR3 numbers 20 amino acids, ends counted. Germline V gene sequence: CDR1 NSMFDY, CDR2 ISSIKDK. CDR3: CSVLLCSKLAGGGLYVKLIF.

This clone has a handful of counts. The protein in TCRdb stems from a much larger clone and differs at residue 23 from this DNA's translation, likely a read error; here the protein is translated from the DNA. The V gene is TRDV1; the J gene was not called; whether TRDD3, the table's D call, matches the DNA was not checked. Per the germline V gene, CDR1 is TSWWSYY and CDR2 is QGS. The CDR3 length is 25 residues. The CDR3 region has the DNA TGTGCTCTTGGGGAAGTTCGTGGTGCCTTGATGGATTTACTCCCACTTTACTGGTACACCGATAAACCCATCTTT. Its protein product is CALGEVRGALMDLLPLYWYTDKPIF.

This clone occurred a few times. This DNA translates differently at residue 5 from the TCRdb protein, which is that of a much larger clone; a read error is likely, and the protein shown is the DNA's own translation. J is TRDJ1 and V is TRDV1; D might be TRDD2 (5 bases). Here the J gene was assigned by germline matching of the DNA, as TCRdb has none. The V end lost 4 bases, the J end lost 3 bases, and 15 bases lay between the germline ends. Germline V gene data show CDR1 as TSWWSYY and CDR2 as QGS. This CDR3 spans 15 amino acids. CDR3 region: CALGGLPFCPDKLIF. The CDR3 DNA sequence: TGTGCTCTTGGGGGACTACCCTTCTGCCCCGATAAACTCATCTTT.

This clone was seen only a few times. A read error may explain this, as a much larger clone is one base away. In DNA form, the CDR3 reads TGTGCTCTTGGGGAGCCGTTCCTCCCTCCCGTTAGTGGGGGATACCTGTACACCGATAAACTCATCTTT. Amino acids: CALGEPFLPPVSGGYLYTDKLIF. The chain carries TRDV1 and TRDJ1; 10 nucleotides match TRDD3. No J gene was available from TCRdb, and it was assigned here by a germline match of the DNA. The junction had 25 bases not matched to a gene; V was cut back by 3 bases and J by 0 bases. Germline-derived CDR1 and CDR2 are TSWWSYY and QGS. CDR3 length equals 23 residues.